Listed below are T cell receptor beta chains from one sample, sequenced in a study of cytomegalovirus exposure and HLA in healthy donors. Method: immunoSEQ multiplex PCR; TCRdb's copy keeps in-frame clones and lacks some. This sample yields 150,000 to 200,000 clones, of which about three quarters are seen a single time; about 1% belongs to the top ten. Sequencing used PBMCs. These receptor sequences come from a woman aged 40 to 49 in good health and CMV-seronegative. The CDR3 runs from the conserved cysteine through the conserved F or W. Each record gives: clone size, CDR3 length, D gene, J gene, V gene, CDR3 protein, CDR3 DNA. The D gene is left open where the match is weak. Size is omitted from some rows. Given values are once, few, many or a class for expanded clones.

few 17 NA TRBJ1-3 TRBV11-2 CASSSHPGQLSGNTIYF TGTGCCAGCAGCTCCCACCCCGGACAGCTCTCTGGAAACACCATATATTTT
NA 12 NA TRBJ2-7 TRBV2 CASSGGWQREYF TGTGCCAGCAGTGGCGGCTGGCAGAGGGAGTACTTC
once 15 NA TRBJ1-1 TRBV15 CATSSLGREGTEAFF TGTGCCACCAGCAGTCTAGGGAGGGAGGGCACTGAAGCTTTCTTT
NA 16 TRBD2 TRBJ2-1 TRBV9 CASSAYSGLASDEQFF TGTGCCAGCAGCGCCTACTCGGGACTAGCAAGCGATGAGCAGTTCTTC
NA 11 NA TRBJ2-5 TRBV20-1 CSLQEGRTQYF TGCAGTCTTCAGGAGGGGCGGACCCAGTACTTC
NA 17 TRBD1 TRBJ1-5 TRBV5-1 CASSPGGQGNSNQPQHF TGCGCCAGCAGCCCGGGCGGACAGGGGAACAGCAATCAGCCCCAGCATTTT
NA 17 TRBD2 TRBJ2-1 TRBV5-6 CASSFVIGLAGSNEQFF TGTGCCAGCAGCTTTGTTATCGGGCTAGCGGGATCGAATGAGCAGTTCTTC
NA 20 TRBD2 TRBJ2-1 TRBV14 CASSPPVGLAEGGSYNEQFF TGTGCCAGCAGCCCCCCCGTCGGACTAGCGGAAGGGGGATCCTACAATGAGCAGTTCTTC
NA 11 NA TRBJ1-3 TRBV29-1 CSVATRNTIYF TGCAGCGTTGCTACTAGAAACACCATATATTTT
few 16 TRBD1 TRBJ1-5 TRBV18 CASSPDRGQGNQPQHF TGTGCCAGCTCACCCGACAGGGGGCAAGGGAATCAGCCCCAGCATTTT
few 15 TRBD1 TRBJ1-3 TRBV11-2 CASSFQGATGNTIYF TGTGCCAGCAGCTTCCAGGGGGCAACTGGAAACACCATATATTTT
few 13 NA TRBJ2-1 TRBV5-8 CASSFLQGYEQFF TGTGCCAGCAGCTTCCTACAGGGATATGAGCAGTTCTTC
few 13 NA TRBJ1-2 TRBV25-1 CASSEMVGVGYTF TGTGCCAGCAGTGAAATGGTAGGGGTTGGCTACACCTTC
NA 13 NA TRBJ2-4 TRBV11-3 CASSPRVENIQYF TGTGCCAGCAGCCCGCGAGTTGAAAACATTCAGTACTTC
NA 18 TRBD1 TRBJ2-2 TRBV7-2 CASSLAQMDRTSPGELFF TGTGCCAGCAGCTTAGCGCAGATGGACAGGACCTCTCCCGGGGAGCTGTTTTTT
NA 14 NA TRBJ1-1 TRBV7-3 CASSPQTGNTEAFF TGTGCCAGCAGCCCTCAGACAGGAAACACTGAAGCTTTCTTT
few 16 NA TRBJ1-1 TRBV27 CASSFQGQNPNTEAFF TGTGCCAGCAGTTTCCAGGGACAAAACCCGAACACTGAAGCTTTCTTT
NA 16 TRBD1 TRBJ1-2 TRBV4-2 CASSQVQDRANYGYTF TGTGCCAGCAGCCAAGTCCAGGACAGGGCGAACTATGGCTACACCTTC
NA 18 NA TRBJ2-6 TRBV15 CATSRDRLLGAGANVLTF TGTGCCACCAGCAGAGACCGGCTGCTAGGCGCTGGGGCCAACGTCCTGACTTTC
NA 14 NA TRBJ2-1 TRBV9 CASSVSPRDNEQFF TGTGCCAGCAGCGTAAGCCCTCGGGATAATGAGCAGTTCTTC
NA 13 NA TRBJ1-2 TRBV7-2 CASSLGRGYGYTF TGTGCCAGCAGCTTAGGCCGGGGTTATGGCTACACCTTC
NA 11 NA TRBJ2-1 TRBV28 CASSFASGQFF TGTGCCAGCTCATTCGCCTCCGGGCAGTTCTTC
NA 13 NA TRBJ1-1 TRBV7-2 CATSEGLGTEAFF TGTGCCACCAGTGAGGGACTGGGCACTGAAGCTTTCTTT
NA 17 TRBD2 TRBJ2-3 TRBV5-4 CASSLDGTSGSTDTQYF TGTGCCAGCAGCTTGGACGGGACTAGCGGGAGCACAGATACGCAGTATTTT
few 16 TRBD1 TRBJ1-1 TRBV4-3 CASSYRQGTKNTEAFF TGCGCCAGCAGCTACCGACAGGGGACCAAAAACACTGAAGCTTTCTTT
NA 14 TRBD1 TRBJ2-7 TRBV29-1 CSVENDRASDEQYF TGCAGCGTTGAAAACGACAGGGCATCAGACGAGCAGTACTTC
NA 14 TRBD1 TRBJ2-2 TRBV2 CASSWDRRAGELFF TGTGCCAGCAGTTGGGACAGGCGGGCCGGGGAGCTGTTTTTT
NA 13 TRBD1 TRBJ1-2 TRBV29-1 CSVGQVANYGYTF TGCAGCGTCGGACAGGTTGCTAACTATGGCTACACCTTC
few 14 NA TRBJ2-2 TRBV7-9 CASSLPGVTGELFF TGTGCCAGCAGCTTACCGGGAGTCACCGGGGAGCTGTTTTTT
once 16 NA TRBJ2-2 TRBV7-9 CASSLGRRVSIGELFF TGTGCCAGCAGCTTAGGGCGCAGGGTTTCAATCGGGGAGCTGTTTTTT
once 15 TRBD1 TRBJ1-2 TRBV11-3 CASSLAGQGMSGYTF TGTGCCAGCAGCCTCGCGGGACAGGGGATGAGTGGCTACACCTTC
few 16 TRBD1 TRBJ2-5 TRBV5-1 CASSLHSSTGEETQYF TGCGCCAGCAGCTTGCACTCAAGTACAGGGGAAGAGACCCAGTACTTC
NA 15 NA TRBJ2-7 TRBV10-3 CAISGTQGSSYEQYF TGTGCCATCAGTGGGACTCAGGGGAGCTCCTACGAGCAGTACTTC
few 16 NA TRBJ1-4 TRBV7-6 CASSSRGGQTNEKLFF TGTGCCAGCAGCTCCCGGGGGGGGCAAACTAATGAAAAACTGTTTTTT
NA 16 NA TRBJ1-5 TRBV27 CASSLSAGLFNQPQHF TGTGCCAGCAGTTTATCGGCAGGCCTTTTCAATCAGCCCCAGCATTTT
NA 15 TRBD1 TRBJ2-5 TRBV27 CASMIRQGAQETQYF TGTGCCAGCATGATTCGACAGGGGGCCCAAGAGACCCAGTACTTC
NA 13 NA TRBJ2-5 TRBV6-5 CASSPGVPETQYF TGTGCCAGCAGTCCCGGAGTCCCAGAGACCCAGTACTTC
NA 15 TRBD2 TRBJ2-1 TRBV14 CASSPPSGRVNEQFF TGTGCCAGCAGCCCTCCTAGCGGCAGGGTCAATGAGCAGTTCTTC
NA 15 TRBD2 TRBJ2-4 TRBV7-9 CSSSPQAGGQDIQYF TGTTCCAGCAGCCCCCAAGCGGGAGGGCAGGACATTCAGTACTTC
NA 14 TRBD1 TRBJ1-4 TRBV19 CASRPKGAGEKLFF TGTGCCAGTAGACCTAAGGGGGCTGGAGAAAAACTGTTTTTT
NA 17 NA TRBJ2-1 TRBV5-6 CASSLAIGEGGVNEQFF TGTGCCAGCAGCTTGGCCATCGGGGAGGGGGGCGTGAATGAGCAGTTCTTC
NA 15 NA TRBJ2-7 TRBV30 CAWDEGGMTSYEQYF TGTGCCTGGGACGAGGGCGGGATGACTTCCTACGAGCAGTACTTC
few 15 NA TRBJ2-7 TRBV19 CASSEGAVSGSEQYF TGTGCCAGTAGTGAGGGGGCAGTGAGCGGGAGCGAGCAGTACTTC
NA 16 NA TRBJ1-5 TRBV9 CASSVECQGSNQPQHF TGTGCCAGCAGCGTAGAGTGCCAGGGAAGCAATCAGCCCCAGCATTTT
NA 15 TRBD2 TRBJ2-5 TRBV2 CASRGRLAGGETQYF TGTGCCAGCAGGGGGAGACTAGCGGGAGGGGAGACCCAGTACTTC
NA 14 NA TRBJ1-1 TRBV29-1 CSVGVGGSLTEAFF TGCAGCGTTGGAGTGGGGGGTTCGCTCACTGAAGCTTTCTTT